This T cell receptor (beta chain) was obtained from a study of cytomegalovirus exposure and HLA in healthy donors. General observations from the study: Reports described diagnosis of cytomegalovirus status by the classifier as highly specific and sensitive.

Primers: 60 Vbeta forward and 13 Jbeta reverse. Original methodology: An analysis that came later counted 77 million or so unique TCR beta chains, approximately 11 million shared. Some clones are missing from TCRdb's copy, which holds only in-frame ones; the method was immunoSEQ multiplex PCR. That table supplies the V and J calls and clone size; D and trimming were determined from the DNA. The sample lists more than 85,000 clones, roughly two thirds occurring once. In its sample, this clone was seen a few times. Its cognate antigen is unknown. Looked up from germline, CDR1 is SGHRS and CDR2 is YFSETQ. V lost 0 bases and J 1 base, leaving 11 bases between the germline ends. The CDR3 totals 15 residues.

The specimen sequenced was PBMCs. The TCR sequence derives from a man younger than 40 in good health and CMV-seronegative. V usage is TRBV5-1 and J usage is TRBJ2-7; D perhaps matches TRBD1 (6 bases). The CDR3 nucleotides are TGCGCCAGCAGCTTGGCTCCTCAGGGGTCCTACGAGCAGTACTTC. Translating gives CASSLAPQGSYEQYF.